A single T cell receptor (beta chain) is shown here with its context. The antigen is not known. This specimen belongs to a study of T cell responses to AZD1222 COVID-19 vaccine. Study-wide results and caveats: Distributed over spike, vaccine-associated CD4 TCRs predominated at 160-218 and 743-854.

Some clones are missing from TCRdb's copy, which holds only in-frame ones; the method was immunoSEQ multiplex PCR. This table holds 130,000 or so clones, 80% to 95% found once. Germline V CDR1 and CDR2: MDHEN, SYDVKM. Trimming at V came to 1 base and at J to 4 bases, leaving 7 bases not matched to a gene. This CDR3 has 16 residues. This rearrangement joins TRBV28 to TRBJ2-3; TRBD2 matches at 8 bases. Sequences were derived from peripheral blood, sampled on day 0 of MenACWY control vaccination. The sequence was obtained from an adult in good health. CDR3 in DNA: TGTGCCAGCAGTTTATTATCGGGACTAGGCGCAGATACGCAGTATTTT. Amino acids: CASSLLSGLGADTQYF. The full variable domain, in which reference TRBV28 and TRBJ2-3 provide the parts outside the CDR3, is DVKVTQSSRYLVKRTGEKVFLECVQDMDHENMFWYRQDPGLGLRLIYFSYDVKMKEKGDIPEGYSVSREKKERFSLILESASTNQTSMYLCASSLLSGLGADTQYFGPGTRLTVL.